Listed here are 15 T cell receptor beta chains from one sample, sequenced in a study of T cell responses to AZD1222 COVID-19 vaccine. Produced via immunoSEQ multiplex PCR; TCRdb's table is partial and in-frame only. Of about 93,000 clones listed, 70% to 90% are singletons. Here the sequenced sample was peripheral blood, taken on day 0 of AZD1222 vaccination. The receptor set was obtained from an adult in good health.

The rearrangement links TRBV3-1 (or the pseudogene TRBV3-2) to TRBJ1-4, with a possible D match to TRBD1 (5 bases). The V gene lost 0 bases and the J gene lost 3 bases, with 14 bases spanning the gap. Germline lookup yields CDR1 LGHDT and CDR2 YNNKEL (reference sequence). CDR3 length equals 17 residues. The CDR3 DNA reads TGTGCCAGCAGCCAAGATTACTCGACAGTCGCTAATGAAAAACTGTTTTTT. Translation gives CASSQDYSTVANEKLFF.

The chain employs TRBV29-1 and TRBJ2-5; 9 bases match TRBD1. This CDR3 is built from 13 residues. Trimming removed 4 bases from V and 5 bases from J; junction bases left unmatched: 5. The germline V gene has CDR1 SQVTM and CDR2 ANQGSEA. Here the CDR3 DNA reads TGCAGCGTTGTCACAGGGGGCGCCGAGACCCAGTACTTC. This sequence encodes CSVVTGGAETQYF.

The chain couples TRBV24-1 to TRBJ1-4; 9 positions match TRBD1. From germline, CDR1 is KGHDR and CDR2 SFDVKD. This CDR3 has 15 residues. Trimming cost V 3 bases and J 7 bases; bases outside gene matches: 5. This chain's CDR3 is CATSDRDRVPEKLFF. Here the CDR3 DNA reads TGTGCCACCAGTGATCGGGACAGGGTGCCTGAAAAACTGTTTTTT.

V usage is TRBV28 and J usage is TRBJ1-5, with D unclear. The V end was cut by 6 bases, the J end by 2 bases, with 17 bases between. The CDR3 covers 16 residues. Germline V CDR1 and CDR2: MDHEN, SYDVKM. CDR3 loop: CASRSKPVRGNQPQHF. CDR3 coding DNA: TGTGCCAGCAGATCCAAGCCCGTTCGGGGCAATCAGCCCCAGCATTTT. Combining the CDR3 with reference TRBV28 and TRBJ1-5 gives the whole variable domain DVKVTQSSRYLVKRTGEKVFLECVQDMDHENMFWYRQDPGLGLRLIYFSYDVKMKEKGDIPEGYSVSREKKERFSLILESASTNQTSMYLCASRSKPVRGNQPQHFGDGTRLSIL.

The chain employs TRBV7-6 and TRBJ2-2; either TRBD1 or TRBD2 may fit D (6 bases each). The germline gives CDR1 SGHVS, CDR2 FNYEAQ. This CDR3 spans 16 amino acids. Deletions cut 6 bases from V and 1 base from J, with 15 bases between. CDR3 region: CASRPGALMNTGELFF. The CDR3 DNA reads as TGTGCCAGCAGACCGGGGGCGCTCATGAACACCGGGGAGCTGTTTTTT.

V usage is TRBV7-9 and J usage is TRBJ2-1; D is unresolved. This CDR3 region has 15 residues. Trimming shortened V by 1 base and J by 5 bases, and 12 bases separated the two germline ends. Germline CDR1 reads SEHNR; CDR2 reads FQNEAQ (reference sequence). CDR3 sequence reads: CASSLVIEAHNEQFF. The CDR3 nucleotides read TGTGCCAGCAGCTTAGTGATCGAGGCTCACAATGAGCAGTTCTTC.

This clone was recorded only once. This chain joins TRBV11-3 and TRBJ2-2, with D perhaps matching TRBD1 (6 bases). The CDR3 is 15 residues long. The V end lost 4 bases, the J end lost 0 bases, and 9 bases lay between the germline ends. Germline V gene lookup returns CDR1 SGHNT and CDR2 YENEEA. For the CDR3, the DNA is TGTGCCAGCAGCTCCAGGGGAACGAACACCGGGGAGCTGTTTTTT. Translation: CASSSRGTNTGELFF.

V usage is TRBV1 and J usage is TRBJ2-7; TRBD2, the D gene given by the table, was not confirmed from the DNA. TRBV1 is termed a pseudogene. The CDR3 has 17 residues. The CDR3 region has the DNA TGCACCAGCAGCCAAGCTCGGGTTAGCGGGAACTCCTACGAGCAGTACTTC. Its protein product is CTSSQARVSGNSYEQYF.

The CDR3 spells CSVEASGISYEQYF. DNA of the CDR3: TGCAGCGTTGAAGCCAGCGGTATCTCCTACGAGCAGTACTTC. The J gene is TRBJ2-7, the V gene TRBV29-1; the D gene is possibly TRBD2 (5 bases). Looked up from germline, CDR1 is SQVTM and CDR2 is ANQGSEA. Trimming took 1 base from V and 0 from J, leaving 10 bases between them. The CDR3 runs 14 residues.

The chain joins TRBV7-8 to TRBJ2-7; TRBD1 or TRBD2 may be the D gene (5 bases each). This CDR3 has 14 amino acids. V was trimmed by 8 bases and J by 4 bases, leaving 18 bases between them. CDR1 SGHVS and CDR2 FQNEAQ come from the germline V gene. CDR3 region: CASRPGRIPYEQYF. In DNA, the CDR3 is TGTGCCAGCCGCCCGGGACGCATACCTTACGAGCAGTACTTC.

This clone was found once. The chain recombines TRBV7-8 with TRBJ1-1; no reliable D call. CDR1 and CDR2 (germline): SGHVS, FQNEAQ. CDR3 length equals 14 residues. V dropped 2 bases and J dropped 1 base, with 8 bases sitting between them. The CDR3 DNA reads as TGTGCCAGCAGCTTATTCGGCCCGAACACTGAAGCTTTCTTT. Amino acid sequence: CASSLFGPNTEAFF.

This rearrangement joins TRBV9 to TRBJ2-5; possible D gene TRBD2, 6 bases. The germline V and J ends were trimmed by 7 bases and 3 bases, with 13 bases remaining between them. Per germline, CDR1 SGDLS and CDR2 YYNGEE. The CDR3 consists of 13 residues. The CDR3 nucleotides are TGTGCCAGCTCGCGGGGAGGAGAAGAGACCCAGTACTTC. Translating it yields CASSRGGEETQYF.

This clone was seen only once. The rearrangement joins TRBV5-6 to TRBJ1-2, with D possibly being TRBD1 (5 bases). The germline gives CDR1 SGHDT, CDR2 YYEEEE. The CDR3 is made up of 13 amino acids. The V end was cut by 0 bases, the J end by 4 bases, with 7 bases between. CDR3: CASSLGGAYGYTF. CDR3 DNA: TGTGCCAGCAGCTTGGGGGGCGCCTATGGCTACACCTTC.

This chain links TRBV11-2 with TRBJ1-5; D ambiguous. The V end lost 5 bases, the J end lost 3 bases, and 8 bases lay between the germline ends. The CDR3 is 13 residues long. Looked up from germline, CDR1 is SGHAT and CDR2 is FQNNGV. The CDR3 bases are TGTGCCAGCAGCCCGAATCTCAATCAGCCCCAGCATTTT. This codes for CASSPNLNQPQHF.

The chain employs TRBV24-1 and TRBJ1-2; D ambiguous. The CDR3 length is 13 residues. V lost 3 bases and J lost 4, with 8 bases in between. Per the germline V gene, CDR1 is KGHDR and CDR2 is SFDVKD. The CDR3 reads CATSDAEFYGYTF. The CDR3 bases are TGTGCCACCAGTGATGCGGAATTCTATGGCTACACCTTC.